A selection of T cell receptor beta chains follows, all from one sample in a study of breast tumors, draining lymph nodes, adjacent tissues. Via MiXCR, TCRdb re-called the multiplex PCR reads, giving one row per CDR3 protein. The sample lists over 100,000 distinct CDR3 sequences, 20% to 25% seen once, with approximately 2.7% in the top ten. Specimen: axillary lymph node tissue. The receptors stem from a female donor with breast cancer. Some clones in this sample may be carry-over from other donors' samples. Both conserved end residues are part of each CDR3. The D gene is left open where the match is weak. The listing skips clone size in some rows; elsewhere it reads once, few, many or a size class.

V gene	clone size	J gene	D gene	CDR3 protein	CDR3 DNA
TRBV4-1	many	TRBJ2-3	NA	CASSHDLDTQYF	TGCGCCAGCAGCCATGACTTGGATACGCAGTATTTT
TRBV6-5	many	TRBJ2-7	TRBD2	CASRAGGPYEQYF	TGTGCCAGCAGAGCGGGAGGGCCCTACGAGCAGTACTTC
TRBV7-9	many	TRBJ2-5	TRBD1	CASVPGTGSKETQYF	TGTGCCAGCGTACCCGGGACAGGGTCGAAGGAGACCCAGTACTTC
TRBV11-1	many	TRBJ2-3	NA	CASSSGGTDTQYF	TGTGCCAGCAGCTCAGGGGGCACAGATACGCAGTATTTT
TRBV18	NA	TRBJ2-2	TRBD2	CASSPRLARGTGELFF	TGTGCCAGCTCACCGCGACTAGCAAGAGGAACCGGGGAGCTGTTTTTT
TRBV30	NA	TRBJ1-5	NA	CAWNTGINQPQHF	TGTGCCTGGAACACAGGAATCAATCAGCCCCAGCATTTT
TRBV11-3	NA	TRBJ2-5	NA	CASSGGGAQETQYF	TGTGCCAGCAGTGGTGGGGGGGCGCAGGAGACCCAGTACTTC
TRBV29-1	NA	TRBJ2-7	TRBD2	CSVPTSGVTYEQYF	TGCAGCGTTCCGACTAGCGGGGTGACCTACGAGCAGTACTTC
TRBV6-8	few	TRBJ2-3	TRBD2	CASSGTSGTDTQYF	TGTGCCAGCAGCGGGACTAGCGGGACAGATACGCAGTATTTT
TRBV6-5	many	TRBJ1-6	NA	CASGTRGNSPLHF	TGTGCCAGTGGGACGCGGGGCAATTCACCCCTCCACTTT
TRBV28	NA	TRBJ2-4	NA	CASSLGVLEAKNIQYF	TGTGCCAGCAGTTTAGGGGTGTTAGAAGCCAAAAACATTCAGTACTTC
TRBV6-5	NA	TRBJ1-2	TRBD1	CASRATGNYGYTF	TGTGCCAGCAGAGCGACAGGGAACTATGGCTACACCTTC
TRBV6-1	many	TRBJ2-7	NA	CASSPLTYEQYF	TGTGCCAGCAGCCCGTTGACCTACGAGCAGTACTTC
TRBV4-2	many	TRBJ2-3	TRBD2	CASSQSSREGADTQYF	TGTGCCAGCAGCCAAAGCTCGCGGGAGGGCGCAGATACGCAGTATTTT
TRBV7-3	many	TRBJ1-2	NA	CASSLEGYGYTF	TGTGCCAGCAGCTTAGAGGGGTATGGCTACACCTTC
TRBV7-9	NA	TRBJ2-3	NA	CASSPSTRPADTQYF	TGTGCCAGCAGCCCCTCAACTCGTCCCGCAGATACGCAGTATTTT
TRBV5-4	few	TRBJ2-1	TRBD2	CASSSQREGAYNEQFF	TGTGCCAGCAGCTCCCAGCGGGAGGGCGCCTACAATGAGCAGTTCTTC
TRBV9	many	TRBJ2-7	NA	CASSPRTSRGEQYF	TGTGCCAGCAGCCCCCGGACATCGAGAGGGGAGCAGTACTTC
TRBV20-1	NA	TRBJ2-4	TRBD2	CSASQLAGAGLAKNIQYF	TGCAGTGCTAGCCAACTAGCGGGAGCGGGACTAGCCAAAAACATTCAGTACTTC
TRBV12-3/TRBV12-4	many	TRBJ2-7	TRBD1	CASSFRGLYEQYF	TGTGCCAGCAGTTTTAGGGGGCTCTACGAGCAGTACTTC
TRBV5-6	many	TRBJ2-3	NA	CASHATSTDTQYF	TGTGCCAGCCACGCGACCAGCACAGATACGCAGTATTTT
TRBV2	many	TRBJ2-2	TRBD1	CARGQTPGELFF	TGTGCCAGGGGACAGACCCCCGGGGAGCTGTTTTTT
TRBV5-4	NA	TRBJ2-3	TRBD2	CASSMTSGAGADTKYF	TGTGCCAGCAGCATGACTAGCGGAGCCGGGGCAGATACGAAGTATTTT
TRBV5-1	many	TRBJ1-4	TRBD1	CASSVGDRGIEKLFF	TGCGCCAGCAGCGTGGGGGACAGGGGAATTGAAAAACTGTTTTTT
TRBV12-5	many	TRBJ2-7	NA	CASGLGFSYEQYF	TGTGCTAGTGGTTTGGGGTTTTCCTACGAGCAGTACTTC
TRBV4-3	many	TRBJ2-2	TRBD2	CASSQDPSGTAGTGELFF	TGCGCCAGCAGCCAAGACCCTAGCGGGACCGCCGGAACCGGGGAGCTGTTTTTT
TRBV7-9	NA	TRBJ1-2	NA	CTGSEAGGGYGYTF	TGTACCGGCAGCGAGGCGGGGGGAGGCTATGGCTACACCTTC
TRBV2	many	TRBJ1-2	NA	CASSSGRENYGYTF	TGTGCCAGCAGTTCCGGTAGAGAGAACTATGGCTACACCTTC
TRBV2	few	TRBJ2-6	NA	CASSPRVSGANVLTF	TGTGCCAGCAGTCCCAGGGTCTCTGGGGCCAACGTCCTGACTTTC
TRBV9	NA	TRBJ2-1	NA	CASSISNGFYNEQFF	TGTGCCAGCAGCATCTCTAACGGATTCTACAATGAGCAGTTCTTC
TRBV6-5	many	TRBJ2-7	TRBD2	CASSYSKVGTSGPRGDYEQYF	TGTGCCAGCAGTTACTCTAAAGTTGGGACTAGCGGACCTCGGGGGGACTACGAGCAGTACTTC